The rows below give T cell receptor beta chains drawn from one sample of a study of T cells in Graves' hyperthyroidism and ophthalmopathy. From the multiplex PCR reads, TCRdb called clonotypes with MiXCR, one entry per CDR3 protein. The sample records around 720,000 distinct CDR3 sequences, about 35% being singletons. The sequenced sample was blood. The receptors derive from a woman in her 40s with Graves' hyperthyroidism. CDR3s include the opening cysteine and the closing phenylalanine or tryptophan. The D gene is left open where the match is weak. Not all rows give a size; the values are once, few, many and, for expanded clones, a class.

J,D,V,size,DNA,CDR3
TRBJ2-2,.,TRBV7-3,many,TGTGCCAGCAGCTTATCAGAGAACACCGGGGAGCTGTTTTTT,CASSLSENTGELFF
TRBJ1-1,.,TRBV7-2,many,TGTGCCAGCAGCTTAGGACAGAGGAACACTGAAGCTTTCTTT,CASSLGQRNTEAFF
TRBJ2-7,.,TRBV19,.,TGTGCCAGTAGCCGAGAAGCTGGGAACACCTACGAGGAGTACTTC,CASSREAGNTYEEYF
TRBJ2-2,TRBD1,TRBV10-3,many,TGTGCCATCAGTCAGTCAGGGGGCGCCTTGGCCGGGGAGCTGTTTTTT,CAISQSGGALAGELFF
TRBJ2-7,.,TRBV10-1,many,TGCGCCAGCAGCCCATCGACAGTCCTCTCCTACGAGCAGTACTTC,CASSPSTVLSYEQYF
TRBJ1-6,TRBD1,TRBV7-3,many,TGTGCCAGCAGCTTAACCGGGGACAGTAATTCACCCCTCCACTTT,CASSLTGDSNSPLHF
TRBJ1-6,TRBD1,TRBV9,many,TGTGCCAGCAGCGAAAACGCCGGGACAGGGATCTCACCCCTCCACTTT,CASSENAGTGISPLHF
TRBJ1-1,.,TRBV14,.,TGTGCCAGCAGCCAAGCCGGGAGGGGCACTGAAGCTTTCTTT,CASSQAGRGTEAFF
TRBJ1-1,.,TRBV2,many,TGTGCCAGCAGTGTTCAAACCGGGACCCAGGCTAGAGCTTTCTTT,CASSVQTGTQARAFF
TRBJ1-1,TRBD1,TRBV20-1,.,TGCAGTGCTAGAGCCCGAACAGGGGGCCGAACTGAAGCTTTCTTT,CSARARTGGRTEAFF
TRBJ2-7,.,TRBV7-2,many,TGTGCCAGCAGCTTGGCCTTTAAAGCCTACGAGCAGTACTTC,CASSLAFKAYEQYF
TRBJ1-2,.,TRBV4-1,few,TGCGCCAGCAGCCAAGAAAATAGGGCGGGGGGCTACACCTTC,CASSQENRAGGYTF
TRBJ1-2,TRBD1,TRBV19,few,TGTGCCAGTAGTACCCTCGGGACAGTTGTGGGCTACACCTTC,CASSTLGTVVGYTF
TRBJ2-2,.,TRBV7-9,once,TGTGCCAGCAGCGGGGCAGGCGCGCCCTCCGGGGAGCTGTTTTTT,CASSGAGAPSGELFF
TRBJ1-1,.,TRBV2,many,TGTGCCAGCAGTGAACTGAGAGGCGCGAACACTGAAGCTTTCTTT,CASSELRGANTEAFF
TRBJ2-7,TRBD2,TRBV10-3,few,TGTGCCAGCAGTGGGGGGGGGTCCACCGAGCAGTACTTC,CASSGGGSTEQYF
TRBJ1-2,.,TRBV29-1,many,TGCAGCGTTGAAGATCGCAGGGCGATAGTCTATGGCTACACCTTC,CSVEDRRAIVYGYTF
TRBJ1-5,.,TRBV6-5,.,TGTGCCAGCAGTTACGCGGGTTCACATCAGCCCCAGCATTTT,CASSYAGSHQPQHF
TRBJ1-5,.,TRBV25-1,.,TGTGCCAGCAGTGGAGTCGACTACTCTCAGGGTCAGCCCCAGCATTTT,CASSGVDYSQGQPQHF
TRBJ2-7,TRBD2,TRBV5-5,.,TGTGCCAGCAGCATTAGCGGGTGGGCCTCCTACGAGCAGTACTTC,CASSISGWASYEQYF
TRBJ1-2,.,TRBV19,many,TGTGCCAGTAGCCTACCCGAGGGACAACTTAACTATGGCTACACCTTC,CASSLPEGQLNYGYTF
TRBJ1-1,TRBD1,TRBV9,.,TGTGCCAGCAGCGGCGACAGGGAGACTACTGAAGCTTTCTTT,CASSGDRETTEAFF
TRBJ1-2,TRBD1,TRBV7-2,many,TGTGCCAGCAGCCCTGGGGACAGTAGCTATGGCTACACCTTC,CASSPGDSSYGYTF
TRBJ1-2,TRBD1,TRBV29-1,.,TGCAGCGAAAGGACAGGGTTCGGCGTCTACACCTTC,CSERTGFGVYTF
TRBJ2-7,TRBD2,TRBV20-1,many,TGCAGTGCTCCCGGTCTAGCGGGAGTAGGCGAGCAGTACTTC,CSAPGLAGVGEQYF
TRBJ2-7,TRBD2,TRBV7-4,.,TGTGCCAGCTCACCCCGGAACCCGGGACTAGCGGGGTCCTACGAGCAGTGCTTC,CASSPRNPGLAGSYEQCF
TRBJ1-1,.,TRBV5-6,many,TGTGCCAGCAGCTTGGTGGAGGGGAAAGCTTTCTTT,CASSLVEGKAFF
TRBJ2-7,.,TRBV12-3/TRBV12-4,.,TGTGCCAGCAGCCGTCAAGGGTACCCACCATACGAGCAGTACTTC,CASSRQGYPPYEQYF
TRBJ2-7,TRBD2,TRBV5-1,.,TGCGCCAGCAGCGAACTACTAGCGGGGGAGCAGTACTTC,CASSELLAGEQYF
TRBJ1-2,.,TRBV6-6,.,TGTGCCAGCAGTTACTCTCCCGGTTCTAACTATGGCTACACCTTC,CASSYSPGSNYGYTF
TRBJ1-2,.,TRBV14,many,TGTGCCAGCAGCCAAGGACTGGCGGGGAACAACTATGGCTACACCTTC,CASSQGLAGNNYGYTF
TRBJ1-3,.,TRBV7-2,.,TGTGCCAGCAGCTTAGTATGGGGGCCTGGAAACACCATATATTTT,CASSLVWGPGNTIYF
TRBJ2-5,TRBD1,TRBV18,.,TGTGCCAGCTCCACAAACAGGGGACAAGAGACCCAGTACTTC,CASSTNRGQETQYF
TRBJ1-4,.,TRBV6-5,few,TGTGCCAGCAGTTACTCGTGGGGTGCAACTAATGAAAAACTGTTTTTT,CASSYSWGATNEKLFF
TRBJ1-4,.,TRBV9,.,TGTGCCAGCAGCTACCTCGGAGGGTCTAATGAAAAACTGTTTTTT,CASSYLGGSNEKLFF
TRBJ1-6,.,TRBV15,.,TGTGCCACCAGCAGGCCGACAGAAGACAATTCACCCCTCCACTTT,CATSRPTEDNSPLHF
TRBJ2-5,TRBD2,TRBV9,.,TGTGCCAGCAGCACCGGACTAGCGAGAACCCAAGAGACCCAGTACTTC,CASSTGLARTQETQYF
TRBJ2-3,TRBD2,TRBV11-1,.,TGTGCCAGCAGCCCGCGGACTAGCGAGGATACGCAGTATTTT,CASSPRTSEDTQYF
TRBJ1-1,.,TRBV29-1,many,TGCAGCGTCGGACAGCAGAACACTGAAGCTTTCTTT,CSVGQQNTEAFF
TRBJ2-5,TRBD1,TRBV27,few,TGTGCCAGCAGTGCCTGGGACAGCCAAGAGACCCAGTACTTC,CASSAWDSQETQYF
TRBJ2-6,TRBD1,TRBV5-8,.,TGTGCCAGCAACCCTCTAAAGCCGGGACAGGGTATAACTGGGGCCAACGTCCTGACTTTC,CASNPLKPGQGITGANVLTF
TRBJ1-1,TRBD1,TRBV2,.,TGTGCCAGCAGTGTCGGGACAGACCCTAACACTGAAGCTTTCTTT,CASSVGTDPNTEAFF
TRBJ1-2,.,TRBV6-2/TRBV6-3,.,TGTGCCAGCAGTGAATCGCCTAACCCCTATGGCTACACCTTC,CASSESPNPYGYTF
TRBJ1-1,.,TRBV20-1,many,TGCAGTGCTAGAGATTGGCGGGCAAACACTGAAGCTTTCTTT,CSARDWRANTEAFF
TRBJ1-2,.,TRBV20-1,many,TGCAGTGCTCCTGCCCCTGTGTGGAACTATGGCTACACCTTC,CSAPAPVWNYGYTF
TRBJ2-7,.,TRBV2,.,TGTGCCAGCAGTTCCGGGGGCAATTCCTACGAGCAGTACTTC,CASSSGGNSYEQYF
TRBJ1-1,.,TRBV11-2,many,TGTGCCAGCAGCTTCAGGGCAGCCACTGAAGCTTTCTTT,CASSFRAATEAFF
TRBJ2-2,.,TRBV11-1,few,TGTGCCAGCAGCCCCTTTACAGGAACCGGGGAGCTGTTTTTT,CASSPFTGTGELFF
TRBJ1-1,.,TRBV19,.,TGTGCCAGTAGTACCCAACATGGGGAATGGAACCCTGAAGCTTTCTTT,CASSTQHGEWNPEAFF
TRBJ1-1,.,TRBV12-3/TRBV12-4,.,TGTGCCAGCAGCCAATGGACAGCCTTCACTGAAGCTTTCTTT,CASSQWTAFTEAFF
TRBJ1-5,TRBD1,TRBV7-2,.,TGTGCCAGCAGCTTGGGGACAGGGACAGGCAATCAGCCCCAGCATTTT,CASSLGTGTGNQPQHF